Below, 30 T cell receptor beta chains from the same sample are listed, as sequenced in a study of siplizumab effects on memory and regulatory T cells. Method: immunoSEQ multiplex PCR; TCRdb's copy keeps in-frame clones and lacks some. The data contain some 96,000 clones, about 94% of them singletons. Input material: non-Treg CD4+ T cells sorted from blood. These TCRs come from a human donor in good health.

This sequence joins TRBV11-2 and TRBJ2-1, with TRBD2 identical over 9 bases. Unmatched junction bases numbered 4, after V lost 1 base and J lost 6 bases. The CDR3 is made up of 15 amino acids. Germline V gene sequence: CDR1 SGHAT, CDR2 FQNNGV. The CDR3 loop reads CASSLVRTSANEQFF. CDR3 DNA: TGTGCCAGCAGCTTAGTCAGGACTAGCGCCAATGAGCAGTTCTTC.

Comment on this clone: Other nucleotide sequences in the sample specify the same CDR3. The chain joins TRBV9 to TRBJ2-1; 11 nucleotides agree with TRBD2. Losses at the gene ends were 2 bases for V and 4 bases for J; bases not matched to a gene: 2. The CDR3 sequence is 15 residues long. The germline CDR1 and CDR2 sequences are SGDLS and YYNGEE. CDR3 coding DNA: TGTGCCAGCAGCGTTGGGACTAGCGGATACAATGAGCAGTTCTTC. It translates to CASSVGTSGYNEQFF.

The chain couples TRBV7-2 to TRBJ2-1; TRBD2 might be the D (5 bases). Per germline, CDR1 SGHTA and CDR2 FQGNSA. This CDR3 has 14 residues. V was shortened by 4 bases and J by 9 bases, with 16 bases between the two germline ends. As DNA, the CDR3 is TGTGCCAGCAGCTACCTCGCGGACTTCCTTGAGCAGTTCTTC. Amino acids: CASSYLADFLEQFF. Combining the CDR3 with reference TRBV7-2 and TRBJ2-1 gives the whole variable domain GAGVSQSPSNKVTEKGKDVELRCDPISGHTALYWYRQSLGQGLEFLIYFQGNSAPDKSGLPSDRFSAERTGGSVSTLTIQRTQQEDSAVYLCASSYLADFLEQFFGPGTRLTVL.

This clone has just one count. This chain connects TRBV5-1 to TRBJ2-7, with 9 positions matching TRBD2. In germline, CDR1 is SGHRS, CDR2 YFSETQ. The CDR3 runs to 16 residues. The ends lost 0 bases at V and 5 bases at J; junction bases unmatched: 9. CDR3 DNA sequence: TGCGCCAGCAGCTTGGGTTGGGGCGGGAGGGCGGACGAGCAGTACTTC. The encoded protein is CASSLGWGGRADEQYF.

The chain recombines TRBV6-1 with TRBJ2-7; D gene ambiguous. In germline, CDR1 is MNHNS, CDR2 SASEGT. The germline V and J ends were trimmed by 1 base and 4 bases, with 5 bases remaining between them. The CDR3 extends over 12 amino acids. For the CDR3, the DNA is TGTGCCAGCAGTGAAGAAGGATACGAGCAGTACTTC. Its translation is CASSEEGYEQYF.

The chain combines TRBV5-4 with TRBJ2-7; 9 nucleotides agree with TRBD2. The CDR3 spans 15 residues. V shed 0 bases and J 1 base; nucleotides not matched to a gene: 2. Germline assignment: CDR1 SGHNT and CDR2 YYREEE (reference sequence). This CDR3 is CASSLGLAESYEQYF. The DNA for the CDR3 is TGTGCCAGCAGCTTGGGACTAGCGGAATCCTACGAGCAGTACTTC.

This clone was observed a single time. The chain uses TRBV19 and TRBJ2-7, with 11 nucleotides matching TRBD2. Germline V lookup: CDR1 LNHDA, CDR2 SQIVND (reference sequence). V shed 3 bases and J 4 bases; nucleotides not matched to a gene: 8. The CDR3 sequence is 16 residues long. The CDR3 sequence: CASSMDGTSGGYEQYF. CDR3 in DNA: TGTGCCAGTAGTATGGACGGGACTAGCGGAGGGTACGAGCAGTACTTC.

The J gene is TRBJ2-4, the V gene TRBV10-2; 8 nucleotides agree with TRBD2. From germline, CDR1 is WSHSY and CDR2 SAAADI. CDR3 length: 15 residues. The ends lost 6 bases at V and 8 bases at J; junction bases unmatched: 12. CDR3 sequence (DNA): TGCGCCAGCAGGGTAACGAGCGGGAGTTATGACATTCAGTACTTC. Translating gives CASRVTSGSYDIQYF.

J is TRBJ1-1 and V is TRBV5-4; unclear D gene. V gave up 0 bases and J gave up 4 bases, with 13 bases separating them. Germline CDR1 is SGHNT and CDR2 is YYREEE (reference sequence). The CDR3 has 15 amino acids. The CDR3 loop is CASSLAGRRGTEAFF. In DNA, the CDR3 is TGTGCCAGCAGCTTGGCGGGCAGGCGGGGCACTGAAGCTTTCTTT.

The genes are TRBV7-9 and TRBJ2-1; TRBD2 aligns across 13 bases. V was pared by 1 base and J by 2 bases, with 5 bases of the junction left unmatched. Germline lookup yields CDR1 SEHNR and CDR2 FQNEAQ (reference sequence). There are 18 residues in the CDR3. CDR3 DNA: TGTGCCAGCAGCTTAGAGAGGACTAGCGGGAGCCCCTACAATGAGCAGTTCTTC. Amino acid sequence: CASSLERTSGSPYNEQFF. The full variable domain, completed using reference TRBV7-9 and TRBJ2-1, is DTGVSQNPRHKITKRGQNVTFRCDPISEHNRLYWYRQTLGQGPEFLTYFQNEAQLEKSRLLSDRFSAERPKGSFSTLEIQRTEQGDSAMYLCASSLERTSGSPYNEQFFGPGTRLTVL.

This rearrangement joins TRBV4-1 to TRBJ2-2, with 13 nucleotides matching TRBD2. In germline, CDR1 is MGHRA, CDR2 YSYEKL. The CDR3 runs to 16 residues. The V gene end was trimmed by 4 bases and the J gene end by 6 bases; junction bases not matched to a gene: 5. The CDR3 DNA reads as TGCGCCAGCAGCCCCCGGACTAGCGGGAGATCCGGGGAGCTGTTTTTT. Translating it yields CASSPRTSGRSGELFF.

As to this clone: At one end, the junction sequence differs from germline, possibly due to a read error. The V and J genes are TRBV15 and TRBJ1-3; D gene ambiguous. This CDR3 spans 14 amino acids. Germline-derived CDR1 and CDR2 are LNHNV and YYDKDF (reference sequence). CDR3 nucleotides: TGTGCCACCAGCAGAGATCCCGGACTCCCTGACATCTCTTTT. It translates to CATSRDPGLPDISF.

Comments on this clone: Other DNA sequences from this sample encode an identical CDR3 as well. The chain is built from TRBV7-9 and TRBJ2-4; D could derive from TRBD1 or TRBD2 (5 bases each). Trimming stripped 1 base from V and 1 base from J, with 5 bases between. The CDR3 has 14 residues. The germline CDR1 and CDR2 sequences are SEHNR and FQNEAQ (reference sequence). The CDR3 bases are TGTGCCAGCAGCTTAGGGGGGGCCAAAAACATTCAGTACTTC. Its translation: CASSLGGAKNIQYF.

V and J are TRBV2 and TRBJ1-2; 9 bases match TRBD1. The germline V gene encodes CDR1 SNHLY and CDR2 FYNNEI. The V and J ends lost 2 bases and 5 bases, in that order; junction bases with no gene match: 3. This CDR3 spans 14 amino acids. The CDR3 nucleotides read TGTGCCAGCAGTGAAAGGACAGGGGTGTATGGCTACACCTTC. Its translation: CASSERTGVYGYTF.

The V call is TRBV20-1, the J call TRBJ2-3; no firm D call. V was shortened by 4 bases and J by 1 base, with 3 bases between the two germline ends. Germline CDR1 is DFQATT and CDR2 is SNEGSKA (reference sequence). There are 11 residues in the CDR3. CDR3 in amino acids: CSATGTDTQYF. Here the CDR3 DNA reads TGCAGTGCTACCGGCACAGATACGCAGTATTTT.

V is TRBV5-4 and J is TRBJ1-2, with no clear D. V lost 5 bases and J lost 8, with 22 bases in between. CDR3 length equals 15 residues. Germline V gene data show CDR1 as SGHNT and CDR2 as YYREEE (reference sequence). DNA of the CDR3: TGTGCCAGCAGATCCCCTGGGCCCCCCCTCGCAGGCTACACCTTC. Amino acid sequence: CASRSPGPPLAGYTF.

The CDR3 reads CASSLMYVTTEAFF. The CDR3 region has the DNA TGTGCCAGCAGTCTTATGTACGTTACCACTGAAGCTTTCTTT. This rearrangement joins TRBV2 to TRBJ1-1, with no clear D. Per germline, CDR1 SNHLY and CDR2 FYNNEI. This CDR3 has 14 residues. V lost 5 bases to trimming and J lost 4 bases, with 14 bases between them. Full variable domain (rest looked up from reference TRBV2 and TRBJ1-1): EPEVTQTPSHQVTQMGQEVILRCVPISNHLYFYWYRQILGQKVEFLVSFYNNEISEKSEIFDDQFSVERPDGSNFTLKIRSTKLEDSAMYFCASSLMYVTTEAFFGQGTRLTVV.

The chain links TRBV5-5 to TRBJ2-3; D gene uncertain. Germline V lookup: CDR1 SGHKS, CDR2 YYEKEE (reference sequence). CDR3 length: 15 residues. Trimming stripped 0 bases from V and 0 bases from J, with 8 bases between. The CDR3 spells CASSLEGTSTDTQYF. For the CDR3, the DNA is TGTGCCAGCAGCTTGGAGGGAACTAGCACAGATACGCAGTATTTT.

V usage is TRBV18 and J usage is TRBJ2-7, with 8 bases lining up with TRBD1. From germline, CDR1 is KGHSH and CDR2 LQKENI. J was trimmed by 6 bases and V by 2 bases; bases with no gene match: 12. The CDR3 consists of 16 residues. The CDR3 sequence: CASSPAPGQVTVEQYF. The CDR3 DNA reads TGTGCCAGCTCACCAGCCCCGGGACAGGTGACGGTCGAGCAGTACTTC.

V is TRBV7-9 and J is TRBJ2-3; D gene uncertain. Trimming took off 7 bases at V and 2 bases at J, with 13 bases between the two ends. CDR1 is SEHNR and CDR2 is FQNEAQ in the germline V gene (reference sequence). This CDR3 comprises 14 residues. CDR3 bases: TGTGCCAGCAACAAGGCAGGAATCACAGATACGCAGTATTTT. Its protein product is CASNKAGITDTQYF.

CDR3 region: CASSYSGRYEQYF. The CDR3 DNA reads TGTGCCAGCAGTTACAGCGGGCGCTACGAGCAGTACTTC. The V call is TRBV6-6, the J call TRBJ2-7, with D tentatively TRBD2 (6 bases). Deletions cut 2 bases from V and 3 bases from J, with 8 bases between. The length of the CDR3 is 13 residues. The germline gives CDR1 MNHNY, CDR2 SVGAGI (reference sequence).

This rearrangement joins TRBV4-1 to TRBJ2-2; a weak D match, TRBD2 (5 bases). The CDR3 covers 15 residues. Germline values: CDR1 MGHRA, CDR2 YSYEKL. V was trimmed by 7 bases and J by 5 bases, leaving 17 bases between them. CDR3 amino acids: CASNQVGSGTGELFF. The CDR3 region has the DNA TGCGCCAGCAACCAGGTGGGATCGGGGACCGGGGAGCTGTTTTTT.

The V and J genes are TRBV28 and TRBJ1-3; D not certain. CDR3 size: 12 residues. The germline CDR1 and CDR2 sequences are MDHEN and SYDVKM. V was pared by 5 bases and J by 0 bases, with 2 bases between. For the CDR3, the DNA is TGTGCCAGCAGTGTCTCTGGAAACACCATATATTTT. Amino acids: CASSVSGNTIYF.

This chain joins TRBV5-1 and TRBJ2-1; 10 nucleotides match TRBD2. V lost 0 bases to trimming and J lost 0 bases; unmatched junction nucleotides: 3. The length of the CDR3 is 17 residues. Looked up from germline, CDR1 is SGHRS and CDR2 is YFSETQ. The CDR3: CASSLEAGGSSYNEQFF. The CDR3, as DNA: TGCGCCAGCAGCTTGGAAGCGGGAGGGAGCTCCTACAATGAGCAGTTCTTC.

V and J are TRBV6-5 and TRBJ2-7; the D gene is possibly TRBD2 (7 bases). The CDR3 totals 13 residues. CDR1 and CDR2 (germline): MNHEY, SVGAGI. V lost 10 bases and J 2 bases, leaving 15 bases between the germline ends. The CDR3 loop reads CATGGRTPYEQYF. As DNA, the CDR3 is TGTGCCACCGGGGGGCGGACTCCCTACGAGCAGTACTTC.

This sequence joins TRBV28 and TRBJ1-1; D is perhaps TRBD1 (6 bases). The germline V and J ends were trimmed by 3 bases and 8 bases, with 19 bases remaining between them. The germline V gene encodes CDR1 MDHEN and CDR2 SYDVKM. The CDR3 is 15 residues long. In DNA form, the CDR3 reads TGTGCCAGCAGTTTCTCACAGGGCCAACCTCCAGAAGCTTTCTTT. Its translation: CASSFSQGQPPEAFF.

Many counts were recorded for this clone. The genes are TRBV18 and TRBJ1-1; D gene unclear. Looked up from germline, CDR1 is KGHSH and CDR2 is LQKENI. The CDR3 totals 14 residues. V was shortened by 4 bases and J by 0 bases, with 9 bases between the two germline ends. The CDR3 is CASSRETLNTEAFF. As DNA, the CDR3 is TGTGCCAGCTCACGAGAAACCTTGAACACTGAAGCTTTCTTT. The full variable domain, its missing parts supplied by reference TRBV18 and TRBJ1-1, is NAGVMQNPRHLVRRRGQEARLRCSPMKGHSHVYWYRQLPEEGLKFMVYLQKENIIDESGMPKERFSAEFPKEGPSILRIQQVVRGDSAAYFCASSRETLNTEAFFGQGTRLTVV.

The chain recombines TRBV7-2 with TRBJ2-7, with D unclear. This CDR3 contains 15 residues. V was shortened by 3 bases and J by 6 bases, with 18 bases between the two germline ends. CDR1 SGHTA and CDR2 FQGNSA come from the germline V gene. CDR3 protein: CASSLGQAAVGEQYF. Here the CDR3 DNA reads TGTGCCAGCAGCTTGGGTCAAGCCGCAGTCGGCGAGCAGTACTTC.

The chain recombines TRBV7-9 with TRBJ1-4, with a weak D call TRBD1 (5 bases). V lost 2 bases to trimming and J lost 6 bases, with 10 bases between them. The CDR3 length is 14 residues. Germline V CDR1 and CDR2: SEHNR, FQNEAQ (reference sequence). CDR3 residues: CASSLRGMDEKLFF. As DNA, the CDR3 is TGTGCCAGCAGCTTAAGGGGTATGGATGAAAAACTGTTTTTT.

The V call is TRBV28, the J call TRBJ2-7, with D maybe TRBD1 (5 bases). Germline CDR1 and CDR2: MDHEN and SYDVKM. V was pared by 6 bases and J by 1 base, with 10 bases between. The CDR3 covers 13 residues. The CDR3 reads CASRPPGSYEQYF. CDR3 nucleotide sequence: TGTGCCAGCAGACCACCAGGGTCCTACGAGCAGTACTTC.